The 10 T cell receptor beta chains below come from one sample, sequenced in a study of CD8 T cells in Susac syndrome. When the RNA was reverse transcribed, random hexamers were used with an input of roughly 0.45 to 1 ug. Each CDR3 protein is one row after TCRdb ran MiXCR on the immunoSEQ multiplex PCR reads. The profile shows about 210,000 distinct CDR3 sequences, less than 95% of them singletons. The sample consisted of CD4+ T cells from PBMCs. The origin of the receptors is a human donor with Susac syndrome.

This rearrangement joins TRBV6-2 or TRBV6-3 to TRBJ2-3; 12 bases are a match to TRBD1. V was pared by 7 bases and J by 5 bases, with 7 bases of the junction left unmatched. The CDR3 contains 15 residues. CDR1 is MNHEY and CDR2 is SVGEGT in the germline V gene. CDR3 DNA: TGTGCCAGCAATCGGGACAGGGGGCCGGGAGATACGCAGTATTTT. As protein: CASNRDRGPGDTQYF.

The chain joins TRBV30 to TRBJ1-1; TRBD1 matches 9 bases. Losses at the gene ends were 4 bases for V and 2 bases for J; bases not matched to a gene: 2. Germline CDR1 reads GTSNPN; CDR2 reads SVGIG (reference sequence). The CDR3 runs to 13 residues. This chain's CDR3 is CAWITGGNTEAFF. For the CDR3, the DNA is TGTGCCTGGATAACAGGGGGCAACACTGAAGCTTTCTTT.

The chain carries TRBV10-3 and TRBJ1-1; no reliable D call. CDR1 and CDR2 from the germline V gene are ENHRY and SYGVKD. V was shortened by 2 bases and J by 7 bases, with 5 bases between the two germline ends. The CDR3 covers 11 residues. The CDR3 reads CAISEASEAFF. Written as DNA, the CDR3 is TGTGCCATCAGTGAGGCCAGTGAAGCTTTCTTT.

V and J are TRBV4-2 and TRBJ1-6; 7 nucleotides agree with TRBD1. The CDR3 is 16 residues long. Germline values: CDR1 LGHNA, CDR2 YNFKEQ. J was trimmed by 6 bases and V by 4 bases; bases with no gene match: 9. The CDR3, as DNA: TGTGCCAGCAGCCCGTCAGGGGGTCAGGGTAATTCACCCCTCCACTTT. Protein product: CASSPSGGQGNSPLHF.

In its sample, this clonotype was seen a few times. The chain couples TRBV18 to TRBJ1-2; no firm D call. V lost 6 bases and J lost 3, with 11 bases in between. The CDR3 covers 13 residues. The germline CDR1 and CDR2 sequences are KGHSH and LQKENI. The DNA for the CDR3 is TGTGCCAGCTCCCCGGATGGGGACTATGGCTACACCTTC. Encoded protein: CASSPDGDYGYTF.

The chain recombines TRBV24-1 with TRBJ2-5; 11 nucleotides agree with TRBD2. CDR1 is KGHDR, CDR2 SFDVKD, per germline. The J segment lost 3 bases and the V segment lost 4 bases, leaving 6 bases of the junction unmatched. The CDR3 is 16 amino acids. The DNA of the CDR3 is TGTGCCACCAGTGACGTGCTAGCGGGGGGTGAAGAGACCCAGTACTTC. Its translation: CATSDVLAGGEETQYF.

The chain employs TRBV5-1 and TRBJ2-5; weak D call: TRBD1 (5 bases). The CDR3 extends over 14 amino acids. With 5 bases removed from V and 4 bases from J, the gap between germline ends came to 15 bases. Germline V lookup: CDR1 SGHRS, CDR2 YFSETQ. The DNA for the CDR3 is TGCGCCAGCAGGGCAGGGTCCCTCCCAGAGACCCAGTACTTC. Its translation: CASRAGSLPETQYF.

The J gene is TRBJ2-1, the V gene TRBV19; 8 bases line up with TRBD1. Looked up from germline, CDR1 is LNHDA and CDR2 is SQIVND (reference sequence). CDR3 length equals 15 residues. V trimming: 5 bases; J trimming: 0 bases; junction bases outside the gene matches: 3. CDR3: CASSETGDSYNEQFF. CDR3 DNA: TGTGCCAGTAGTGAGACAGGGGACTCCTACAATGAGCAGTTCTTC.

This rearrangement joins TRBV15 to TRBJ1-2; weak D call: TRBD1 (5 bases). V was trimmed by 5 bases and J by 6 bases, leaving 19 bases between them. This CDR3 is 15 amino acids long. Germline V lookup: CDR1 LNHNV, CDR2 YYDKDF (reference sequence). CDR3 coding DNA: TGTGCCACCAGCGGGTGGGTGGGGCAGGGTAATGGCTACACCTTC. As protein: CATSGWVGQGNGYTF.

The chain recombines TRBV5-4 with TRBJ2-7, with D maybe TRBD1 (6 bases). The length of the CDR3 is 11 residues. V was pared by 4 bases and J by 6 bases, with 8 bases between. CDR1 and CDR2 from the germline V gene are SGHNT and YYREEE (reference sequence). The CDR3 reads CASSRQAEQYF. The CDR3 DNA follows: TGTGCCAGCAGCCGACAGGCCGAGCAGTACTTC.